What follows are 22 T cell receptor beta chains derived from one specimen sequenced in a study of Ad26.COV2.S vaccination and SARS-CoV-2 variants. Treatment: roughly 19 received Ad26.COV2.S at low or high dose, single or two shots; 5 received placebo; per-sample allocation not given. Sampling happened 63 days after the first vaccine or placebo injection. Clones were read by immunoSEQ multiplex PCR, and TCRdb kept only the in-frame ones, dropping some. The repertoire consists of approximately 480,000 clones, with about 83% occurring once and the leading ten covering 9.5% to 15%. This specimen consisted of peripheral blood, obtained in a trial of Ad26.COV2.S vaccine versus placebo. The receptors stem from a person aged 18-60 years who received the Ad26.COV2.S COVID-19 vaccine or a placebo.

J is TRBJ2-2 and V is TRBV2; 10 nucleotides match TRBD1. J lost 4 bases, V lost 5 bases, and 7 bases had no gene match. This CDR3 spans 16 amino acids. Germline-derived CDR1 and CDR2 are SNHLY and FYNNEI. CDR3 in DNA: TGTGCCAGCAGTTTTATGGGACAGGGGATCACCGGGGAGCTGTTTTTT. This encodes CASSFMGQGITGELFF.

The chain carries TRBV19 and TRBJ2-1, with 7 bases matching TRBD2. V shed 7 bases, J shed 4 bases, and the junction held 10 bases outside the gene matches. The CDR3 has 15 amino acids. The germline V gene has CDR1 LNHDA and CDR2 SQIVND (reference sequence). In DNA form, the CDR3 reads TGTGCCAGTACCACCTGGGGGGGACGATACAATGAGCAGTTCTTC. Protein sequence: CASTTWGGRYNEQFF.

This clone has only one observation. This chain links TRBV5-4 with TRBJ2-3; D remains ambiguous. Trimming took off 0 bases at V and 2 bases at J, with 10 bases between the two ends. The CDR3 extends over 15 amino acids. Per germline, CDR1 SGHNT and CDR2 YYREEE (reference sequence). The CDR3 loop is CASSLAPGSTDTQYF. The CDR3 region has the DNA TGTGCCAGCAGCTTGGCCCCCGGGTCCACAGATACGCAGTATTTT.

The V call is TRBV30, the J call TRBJ2-7; D not resolved. The CDR3 has 11 residues. The germline V gene encodes CDR1 GTSNPN and CDR2 SVGIG (reference sequence). Trimming took off 6 bases at V and 0 bases at J, with 6 bases between the two ends. As DNA, the CDR3 is TGTGCCTGTTACATCTCCTACGAGCAGTACTTC. Protein sequence: CACYISYEQYF.

The CDR3, as DNA: TGTGCCAGCAGCTTAAGCCCAGCGGGAGGAACAGATACGCAGTATTTT. Its protein product is CASSLSPAGGTDTQYF. This chain uses TRBV7-3 with TRBJ2-3, with 9 nucleotides matching TRBD2. The CDR3 extends over 16 amino acids. Germline V gene lookup returns CDR1 SGHTA and CDR2 FQGTGA. V was clipped by 1 base and J by 3 bases; unmatched bases: 5.

This clone was counted a few times. The chain employs TRBV20-1 and TRBJ1-1; D remains unclear. The length of the CDR3 is 11 residues. CDR1 DFQATT and CDR2 SNEGSKA come from the germline V gene (reference sequence). Here the CDR3 DNA reads TGCGGCTTCAGGTCGACTACTGAAGCTTTCTTT. Protein sequence: CGFRSTTEAFF.

The V and J genes are TRBV7-9 and TRBJ2-3, with D perhaps TRBD2 (5 bases). V was trimmed by 5 bases and J by 0 bases, leaving 9 bases between them. Germline lookup yields CDR1 SEHNR and CDR2 FQNEAQ (reference sequence). This CDR3 spans 14 amino acids. The chain's CDR3 is CASSASGSTDTQYF. DNA for the CDR3: TGTGCCAGCAGCGCCTCGGGGAGCACAGATACGCAGTATTTT.

The chain couples TRBV30 to TRBJ2-7, with D perhaps matching TRBD1 (6 bases). The CDR3 runs 12 residues. V was trimmed by 3 bases and J by 5 bases, leaving 11 bases between them. The germline V gene encodes CDR1 GTSNPN and CDR2 SVGIG (reference sequence). Written as DNA, the CDR3 is TGTGCCTGGAGGCAGGGGACGAACGAGCAGTACTTC. It is translated as CAWRQGTNEQYF.

The rearrangement joins TRBV3-1 (or the pseudogene TRBV3-2) to TRBJ2-1; possibly TRBD2 for D (6 bases). V dropped 0 bases and J dropped 10 bases, with 16 bases sitting between them. The length of the CDR3 is 15 residues. Germline V lookup: CDR1 LGHDT, CDR2 YNNKEL (reference sequence). Written as DNA, the CDR3 is TGTGCCAGCAGCCAAGATGGCCTGGAGGGCCGGGAGCAGTTCTTC. This translates into CASSQDGLEGREQFF.

The rearrangement uses TRBV28 and TRBJ2-7; 12 nucleotides line up with TRBD2. The germline gives CDR1 MDHEN, CDR2 SYDVKM. V trimming: 6 bases; J trimming: 0 bases; junction bases outside the gene matches: 3. The CDR3 has 15 amino acids. The chain's CDR3 is CASSSLAGGSYEQYF. The DNA of the CDR3 is TGTGCCAGCAGCTCACTAGCGGGGGGCTCCTACGAGCAGTACTTC.

This chain uses TRBV7-2 with TRBJ1-3; D not certain. This CDR3 has 13 amino acids. The germline V gene encodes CDR1 SGHTA and CDR2 FQGNSA. Trimming removed 6 bases from V and 4 bases from J, with 10 bases in between. The CDR3 DNA reads TGTGCCAGCAGTCTTGGGCGAGGAAACACCATATATTTT. Translating gives CASSLGRGNTIYF.

In its sample, this clone was seen many times. The chain links TRBV24-1 to TRBJ2-7; TRBD2 agrees at 8 bases. CDR1 KGHDR and CDR2 SFDVKD come from the germline V gene. V dropped 7 bases and J dropped 3; count of bases not matched to a gene: 1. There are 12 residues in the CDR3. The CDR3 reads CATSTSGYEQYF. CDR3 nucleotides: TGTGCCACCAGCACTAGCGGCTACGAGCAGTACTTC.

The chain is built from TRBV2 and TRBJ2-1; D ambiguous. The germline V gene has CDR1 SNHLY and CDR2 FYNNEI. The CDR3 sequence is 11 residues long. V was pared by 4 bases and J by 9 bases, with 7 bases between. The CDR3 DNA reads as TGTGCCAGCAGTGCTTCGGCTGAGCAGTTCTTC. Amino acid sequence: CASSASAEQFF.

The gene calls are TRBV6-5 and TRBJ1-3, with D perhaps matching TRBD1 (6 bases). The CDR3 totals 16 residues. V was trimmed by 4 bases and J by 3 bases, leaving 16 bases between them. CDR1 MNHEY and CDR2 SVGAGI come from the germline V gene. CDR3 loop: CASSFAAGDGGNTIYF. For the CDR3, the DNA is TGTGCCAGCAGTTTCGCGGCAGGGGATGGTGGAAACACCATATATTTT.

J is TRBJ2-6 and V is TRBV4-1, with TRBD2 identical over 7 bases. The V gene end was trimmed by 1 base and the J gene end by 3 bases; junction bases not matched to a gene: 3. In germline, CDR1 is MGHRA, CDR2 YSYEKL. The CDR3 spans 16 residues. CDR3 sequence reads: CASSQGGGLGANVLTF. The CDR3, as DNA: TGCGCCAGCAGCCAAGGGGGGGGTCTTGGGGCCAACGTCCTGACTTTC.

The chain recombines TRBV11-1 with TRBJ2-4; D unresolved. Trimming took 1 base from V and 0 from J, leaving 10 bases between them. Per the germline V gene, CDR1 is SGHAT and CDR2 is FQDESV (reference sequence). The CDR3 is 16 residues long. This chain's CDR3 is CASSLGPPVAKNIQYF. In DNA, the CDR3 is TGTGCCAGCAGCTTAGGACCGCCCGTAGCCAAAAACATTCAGTACTTC.

The chain employs TRBV7-3 and TRBJ2-1; 7 bases agree with TRBD2. Germline CDR1 and CDR2: SGHTA and FQGTGA. The CDR3 runs 16 residues. J was trimmed by 7 bases and V by 5 bases; bases with no gene match: 14. CDR3: CASSPLSGLAVNEQFF. In nucleotides, the CDR3 is TGTGCCAGCAGCCCCCTATCTGGGCTAGCGGTGAATGAGCAGTTCTTC.

The gene calls are TRBV28 and TRBJ1-2; tentative D call: TRBD1 (5 bases). Germline V lookup: CDR1 MDHEN, CDR2 SYDVKM. V lost 3 bases and J lost 3, with 14 bases in between. This CDR3 contains 15 residues. The CDR3 DNA sequence: TGTGCCAGCAGTTTTCTTGGGGCCAAGGACTATGGCTACACCTTC. This gives the protein CASSFLGAKDYGYTF.

The chain combines TRBV5-1 with TRBJ1-5, with TRBD1 as a possible D gene (5 bases). V lost 3 bases and J lost 4, with 8 bases in between. The germline V gene encodes CDR1 SGHRS and CDR2 YFSETQ. This CDR3 has 13 amino acids. CDR3 in DNA: TGCGCCAGCAGCTGGGGGACTAATCAGCCCCAGCATTTT. Protein: CASSWGTNQPQHF.

This chain connects TRBV5-1 to TRBJ1-2; tentatively, D is TRBD1 (5 bases). V was shortened by 0 bases and J by 4 bases, with 10 bases between the two germline ends. There are 14 residues in the CDR3. CDR1 and CDR2 (germline): SGHRS, YFSETQ. The CDR3 sequence is CASSLEGRGYGYTF. The CDR3 DNA sequence: TGCGCCAGCAGCTTGGAGGGGCGCGGCTATGGCTACACCTTC.

The rearrangement uses TRBV5-6 and TRBJ1-6; D not resolved. Germline loops: CDR1 SGHDT, CDR2 YYEEEE. Trimming left V 4 bases short and J 7 bases short, with 9 bases between. This CDR3 contains 13 residues. CDR3 residues: CASSRGMNSPLHF. The DNA of the CDR3 is TGTGCCAGCAGCAGAGGGATGAATTCACCCCTCCACTTT.

The chain has TRBV7-2 and TRBJ2-6, with 8 bases fitting TRBD1. With 4 bases clipped from V and 0 bases from J, the junction kept 11 bases outside the gene matches. The CDR3 extends over 19 amino acids. Germline-derived CDR1 and CDR2 are SGHTA and FQGNSA. The CDR3 protein is CASSSRGDRTISGANVLTF. CDR3 nucleotides: TGTGCCAGCAGCTCTAGAGGGGACAGGACCATCTCTGGGGCCAACGTCCTGACTTTC.